The 16 T cell receptor beta chains below all came from one sample that was sequenced in a study of early T cells in non-severe SARS-CoV-2 infection. Via MiXCR, TCRdb re-called the 5' RACE reads, giving one row per CDR3 protein. The sample gives tens of thousands of distinct CDR3 sequences, less than 20% of which show up once; approximately 8.4% is in the top ten. Specimen: whole blood, collected at baseline. The receptor set was obtained from an adult who was a healthcare worker with PCR-confirmed SARS-CoV-2 infection or an uninfected control (not recorded which).

This clonotype showed up just a few times. The J gene is TRBJ2-5, the V gene TRBV6-5, with D possibly being TRBD2 (6 bases). Germline V gene sequence: CDR1 MNHEY, CDR2 SVGAGI. The CDR3 is 14 amino acids. Trimming removed 5 bases at V and 6 bases at J, with 16 bases between. CDR3: CASSPTGEAKTQYF. As DNA, the CDR3 is TGTGCCAGCAGTCCGACTGGGGAGGCGAAGACCCAGTACTTC.

V gene TRBV7-9 combines with J gene TRBJ1-5, with no clear D. The germline V and J ends were trimmed by 5 bases and 4 bases, with 6 bases remaining between them. Germline CDR1 is SEHNR and CDR2 is FQNEAQ (reference sequence). This CDR3 is built from 12 residues. CDR3 loop: CASSRANQPQHF. The CDR3 coding sequence is TGTGCCAGCAGCCGGGCGAATCAGCCCCAGCATTTT.

This clonotype was found a few times. This rearrangement joins TRBV6-5 to TRBJ1-3; D is uncertain. CDR3 length: 16 amino acids. From germline, CDR1 is MNHEY and CDR2 SVGAGI. Trimming cost V 2 bases and J 2 bases, with 13 bases left between them. DNA of the CDR3: TGTGCCAGCAGTTACGCCCCGGGCCCGGCTGGAAACACCATATATTTT. This sequence encodes CASSYAPGPAGNTIYF.

This clonotype has a count of ten or more. This chain uses TRBV6-2 or TRBV6-3 with TRBJ2-1, with 12 bases aligning to TRBD2. The germline CDR1 and CDR2 sequences are MNHEY and SVGEGT. The CDR3 runs 15 residues. V shed 6 bases, J shed 4 bases, and the junction held 4 bases outside the gene matches. The CDR3 region is CASRTSGSPYNEQFF. The CDR3 nucleotides are TGTGCCAGCAGGACTAGCGGGAGTCCTTACAATGAGCAGTTCTTC.

The V call is TRBV10-1, the J call TRBJ2-6, with D unresolved. The CDR3 loop spans 13 amino acids. The V end was cut by 0 bases, the J end by 11 bases, with 8 bases between. Germline CDR1 and CDR2: WNHNN and SYGVQD (reference sequence). The CDR3 DNA reads TGCGCCAGCAGTGAGTCCACCTTCGACGTCCTGACTTTC. Translation: CASSESTFDVLTF.

This clonotype showed up just a few times. This chain links TRBV20-1 with TRBJ1-6; TRBD1 aligns across 7 bases. Germline trimming cut 3 bases from V and 9 bases from J; bases unmatched to any gene: 5. The length of the CDR3 is 13 residues. In germline, CDR1 is DFQATT, CDR2 SNEGSKA (reference sequence). The CDR3 loop is CSARTGWGSPLHF. DNA of the CDR3: TGCAGTGCTAGGACAGGGTGGGGTTCACCCCTCCACTTT.

With regard to this clonotype: The junction does not match germline at one end; this may be a read error. CDR3 sequence reads: CANSFPKDRGNQPQHF. CDR3 nucleotide sequence: TGTGCCAACAGTTTCCCAAAGGACAGGGGAAATCAGCCCCAGCATTTT. The V gene is TRBV28, the J gene TRBJ1-5, with 9 bases that match TRBD1. This CDR3 spans 16 amino acids. Germline V lookup: CDR1 MDHEN, CDR2 SYDVKM.

This clonotype has a count of ten or more. V and J are TRBV6-5 and TRBJ1-6, with TRBD1 identical over 7 bases. Germline lookup yields CDR1 MNHEY and CDR2 SVGAGI. The length of the CDR3 is 16 residues. With 4 bases clipped from V and 7 bases from J, the junction kept 10 bases outside the gene matches. The CDR3 is CASSSRQGRKNSPLHF. In DNA, the CDR3 is TGTGCCAGCAGTTCTCGACAGGGCCGGAAAAATTCACCCCTCCACTTT.

This clonotype was counted at least ten times. This chain links TRBV7-8 with TRBJ1-1, with 7 bases identical to TRBD1. With V trimmed by 5 bases and J by 2 bases, 5 bases remained unmatched. This CDR3 comprises 14 residues. The germline V gene has CDR1 SGHVS and CDR2 FQNEAQ. The CDR3 region is CASSLGTANTEAFF. CDR3 in DNA: TGTGCCAGCAGCCTTGGGACAGCAAACACTGAAGCTTTCTTT.

The sample holds a few counts of this clonotype. The chain is built from TRBV29-1 and TRBJ2-4; no firm D call. Deletions cut 5 bases from V and 1 base from J, with 15 bases between. In germline, CDR1 is SQVTM, CDR2 ANQGSEA. The CDR3 spans 15 residues. The CDR3 loop reads CSVLGTSRAKNIQYF. The CDR3 DNA is TGCAGCGTTCTCGGAACCTCCAGGGCCAAAAACATTCAGTACTTC. The full variable domain, completed using reference TRBV29-1 and TRBJ2-4, is SAVISQKPSRDICQRGTSLTIQCQVDSQVTMMFWYRQQPGQSLTLIATANQGSEATYESGFVIDKFPISRPNLTFSTLTVSNMSPEDSSIYLCSVLGTSRAKNIQYFGAGTRLSVL.

This clonotype was found many times. The CDR3 protein is CASSEGQGTDTQYF. DNA for the CDR3: TGTGCCAGCAGTGAAGGACAGGGTACAGATACGCAGTATTTT. The rearrangement uses TRBV25-1 and TRBJ2-3, with 8 positions matching TRBD1. Germline loops: CDR1 MGHDK, CDR2 SYGVNS. The V gene end was trimmed by 2 bases and the J gene end by 3 bases; junction bases not matched to a gene: 1. This CDR3 contains 14 residues.

This clonotype was recorded many times. The V gene is TRBV3-1, the J gene TRBJ2-7; TRBD2 is a possible D gene (5 bases). This CDR3 region has 12 residues. The germline V gene has CDR1 LGHDT and CDR2 YNNKEL (reference sequence). Trimming pared 4 bases from V and 6 bases from J, leaving 10 bases between. The CDR3 loop is CASSRSRVEQYF. The CDR3 region has the DNA TGTGCCAGCAGCCGCTCGCGGGTCGAGCAGTACTTC.

The chain links TRBV29-1 to TRBJ1-1, with D maybe TRBD1 (5 bases). CDR1 SQVTM and CDR2 ANQGSEA come from the germline V gene. This CDR3 comprises 12 residues. The V and J ends lost 7 bases and 5 bases respectively, with 14 bases between them. CDR3 region: CSAPGARTEAFF. The CDR3 nucleotides read TGCAGCGCTCCCGGGGCGAGGACTGAAGCTTTCTTT.

This clonotype has more than one count but fewer than ten. The chain recombines TRBV10-1 with TRBJ2-5, with a weak D call TRBD2 (5 bases). Germline CDR1 and CDR2: WNHNN and SYGVQD (reference sequence). V was clipped by 0 bases and J by 5 bases, with 10 bases between them. The CDR3 is made up of 14 amino acids. CDR3 sequence reads: CASSESRGYETQYF. DNA for the CDR3: TGCGCCAGCAGTGAGTCGAGAGGGTACGAGACCCAGTACTTC.

The CDR3 here is CASSFWTATGGQFF. The CDR3 nucleotides read TGTGCCAGCAGCTTTTGGACAGCGACTGGGGGGCAGTTCTTC. The rearrangement joins TRBV5-6 to TRBJ2-1; the D gene is possibly TRBD1 (6 bases). The V end was cut by 2 bases, the J end by 12 bases, with 18 bases between. CDR3 length: 14 amino acids. CDR1 is SGHDT, CDR2 YYEEEE, per germline.

The chain has TRBV15 and TRBJ2-7, with D tentatively TRBD1 (6 bases). The CDR3 contains 15 residues. V was shortened by 0 bases and J by 3 bases, with 12 bases between the two germline ends. Germline CDR1 reads LNHNV; CDR2 reads YYDKDF (reference sequence). CDR3 bases: TGTGCCACCAGCAGAGATTTGACACAGGGCTACGAGCAGTACTTC. This sequence encodes CATSRDLTQGYEQYF.